Listed below are T cell receptor beta chains from one sample, sequenced in a study of blood T cell repertoires in COVID-19. The table came from immunoSEQ multiplex PCR; TCRdb's copy has only in-frame clones and leaves some out. The sample consists of fewer than 200,000 clones, approximately 84% of them appearing once. The sample was PBMCs or T cells enriched from blood (not recorded which). These receptors were obtained from a woman in her thirties or forties with acute COVID-19. Both conserved end residues are part of each CDR3. Each record gives: CDR3 length, J gene, clone size, D gene, V gene, CDR3 protein, CDR3 DNA. The D gene is left open where the match is weak. Not every row has a clone size; where given, it reads once, few, many or a size class.

15,TRBJ2-5,-,TRBD2,TRBV28,CASSYAGGPGETQYF,TGTGCCAGCAGTTATGCGGGAGGGCCGGGTGAGACCCAGTACTTC
15,TRBJ2-3,-,-,TRBV7-8,CASSPGGGGTDTQYF,TGTGCCAGCAGCCCCGGCGGCGGCGGCACAGATACGCAGTATTTT
15,TRBJ1-1,-,-,TRBV5-6,CASSLLEARITEAFF,TGTGCCAGCAGCTTGTTGGAGGCTCGGATCACTGAAGCTTTCTTT
16,TRBJ2-7,-,-,TRBV27,CASSLVGLITSYEQYF,TGTGCCAGCAGTTTGGTCGGACTGATTACATCCTACGAGCAGTACTTC
13,TRBJ2-7,many,-,TRBV5-4,CASSLESGYEQYF,TGTGCCAGCAGCTTGGAATCGGGATACGAGCAGTACTTC
12,TRBJ1-4,-,-,TRBV19,CASSMRNEKLFF,TGTGCCAGTAGTATGCGGAATGAAAAACTGTTTTTT
15,TRBJ2-5,-,TRBD2,TRBV28,CASSAGLVGIETQYF,TGTGCCAGCAGTGCAGGACTAGTTGGGATAGAGACCCAGTACTTC
14,TRBJ2-1,-,TRBD2,TRBV24-1,CATSWASGSNEQFF,TGTGCCACCAGTTGGGCTAGCGGGAGTAATGAGCAGTTCTTC
14,TRBJ1-2,-,TRBD1,TRBV7-9,CASSLEGGAWGYTF,TGTGCCAGCAGCTTAGAAGGGGGCGCGTGGGGCTACACCTTC
14,TRBJ2-7,many,TRBD1,TRBV6-1,CASSYNRGLWEQYF,TGTGCCAGCAGTTATAACAGGGGGCTGTGGGAGCAGTACTTC
15,TRBJ2-7,-,TRBD2,TRBV3-1/TRBV3-2,CASSLTSGVLYEQYF,TGTGCCAGCAGCTTGACTAGCGGGGTCCTCTACGAGCAGTACTTC
18,TRBJ2-3,-,TRBD2,TRBV15,CATSRDPGLAGVADTQYF,TGTGCCACCAGCAGAGATCCCGGACTAGCGGGAGTAGCAGATACGCAGTATTTT
14,TRBJ2-1,-,-,TRBV18,CASSPVGSYNEQFF,TGTGCCAGCTCACCGGTCGGGAGCTACAATGAGCAGTTCTTC
16,TRBJ2-1,few,TRBD1,TRBV19,CASSMGMGQGALKQFF,TGTGCCAGTAGTATGGGGATGGGACAGGGGGCCCTAAAGCAGTTCTTC
16,TRBJ1-3,-,TRBD1,TRBV7-2,CASSFQGQVSGNTIYF,TGTGCCAGCAGCTTCCAGGGACAGGTTTCGGGAAACACCATATATTTT
14,TRBJ2-2,-,-,TRBV9,CASSVGLPTGELFF,TGTGCCAGCAGCGTAGGGCTGCCCACCGGGGAGCTGTTTTTT
16,TRBJ1-2,-,TRBD1,TRBV5-1,CASSLGITGTAGGYTF,TGCGCCAGCAGCTTGGGAATAACCGGGACAGCGGGTGGCTACACCTTC
14,TRBJ2-7,-,TRBD1,TRBV19,CASTSGTGGDEQYF,TGTGCCAGTACCTCCGGGACAGGGGGCGACGAGCAGTACTTC
14,TRBJ2-1,-,TRBD2,TRBV29-1,CSVSSGRASNEQFF,TGCAGCGTTAGTAGCGGGAGGGCCAGTAATGAGCAGTTCTTC
14,TRBJ2-3,-,-,TRBV11-2,CASSPRGSTDTQYF,TGTGCCAGCAGCCCCAGGGGTAGCACAGATACGCAGTATTTT
12,TRBJ2-5,-,-,TRBV6-5,CASTPGGETQYF,TGTGCCAGCACCCCAGGTGGTGAGACCCAGTACTTC
13,TRBJ1-1,-,-,TRBV4-1,CASSQVGGSEAFF,TGCGCCAGCAGCCAGGTCGGAGGGAGCGAAGCTTTCTTT
13,TRBJ2-3,-,TRBD1,TRBV29-1,CSAGQTLRDTQYF,TGCAGCGCGGGACAGACCCTAAGAGATACGCAGTATTTT
15,TRBJ2-5,-,-,TRBV4-1,CASSQELRGSETQYF,TGCGCCAGCAGCCAAGAGCTACGCGGCTCAGAGACCCAGTACTTC
14,TRBJ2-3,few,-,TRBV29-1,CSVETVQSGITQYF,TGCAGCGTTGAAACAGTCCAGAGTGGAATAACGCAGTATTTT
14,TRBJ2-7,few,TRBD2,TRBV4-1,CASPYERDSCEQYF,TGCGCCAGCCCGTATGAGCGGGATAGCTGCGAGCAGTACTTC
16,TRBJ2-1,-,TRBD2,TRBV9,CASSVVAGGPVGEQFF,TGTGCCAGCAGCGTAGTAGCGGGAGGCCCGGTAGGTGAGCAGTTCTTC
14,TRBJ2-1,-,-,TRBV27,CASSFRSSYNEQFF,TGTGCCAGCAGTTTCCGTAGCTCCTACAATGAGCAGTTCTTC
13,TRBJ1-2,-,TRBD1,TRBV10-3,CATGQGVNYGYTF,TGTGCCACCGGGCAGGGGGTTAACTATGGCTACACCTTC
15,TRBJ1-1,-,-,TRBV6-5,CASSTPGPMNTEAFF,TGTGCCAGCAGTACCCCGGGTCCTATGAACACTGAAGCTTTCTTT
15,TRBJ2-6,-,-,TRBV5-8,CASSSESSGANVLTF,TGTGCCAGCAGCTCCGAGAGCTCTGGGGCCAACGTCCTGACTTTC
14,TRBJ2-1,few,-,TRBV21-1,CASSNERENNEQFF,TGTGCCAGCAGCAATGAGCGGGAGAACAATGAGCAGTTCTTC
13,TRBJ1-1,few,-,TRBV5-6,CASSILPGGEAFF,TGTGCCAGCAGCATCCTGCCAGGAGGTGAAGCTTTCTTT
14,TRBJ1-4,-,TRBD1,TRBV3-1/TRBV3-2,CASSLTGESEKLFF,TGTGCCAGCAGCCTTACAGGGGAGAGTGAAAAACTGTTTTTT
12,TRBJ2-5,-,-,TRBV9,CASSATMETQYF,TGTGCCAGCAGCGCTACCATGGAGACCCAGTACTTC
17,TRBJ1-1,-,TRBD1,TRBV27,CASSETSGGIMNTEAFF,TGTGCCAGCAGTGAGACCTCAGGGGGCATTATGAACACTGAAGCTTTCTTT
16,TRBJ2-2,-,TRBD2,TRBV10-3,CAIRDSGRGDTGELFF,TGTGCCATCAGGGATAGCGGGAGAGGAGACACCGGGGAGCTGTTTTTT
14,TRBJ1-2,once,-,TRBV28,CASSSPSGSYGYTF,TGTGCCAGCAGTTCCCCGAGCGGGTCCTATGGCTACACCTTC